This passage covers 8 T cell receptor beta chains from one sample sequenced in a study of regulatory T cells in long-lasting Graves disease. Sample time point: newly diagnosed GD, antithyroid drugs for less than 3 months. Making the TCR library involved RNA that had been extracted from PBMCs. iRepertoire HTBI primers and Arm-PCR of CDR3 regions built TCR beta libraries. TCRdb passed the multiplex PCR reads through MiXCR, listing each CDR3 protein once. The table shows roughly 500,000 distinct CDR3 sequences, with about 12% occurring only once. Another study also made use of these data, one on T cells in Graves' hyperthyroidism and ophthalmopathy.

The sequenced sample was peripheral blood mononuclear cells (PBMCs), obtained at new diagnosis, from a patient treated with antithyroid drugs. These receptors all come from a woman in her twenties or thirties with Graves disease.

A word on this clonotype: Because it lacks the conserved phenylalanine or tryptophan at the end, this CDR3 is likely a read error. J is TRBJ1-1 and V is TRBV20-1; TRBD1 is a possible D gene (5 bases). The CDR3 has 13 residues. Deletions cut 3 bases from V and 0 bases from J, with 8 bases between. CDR1 is DFQATT and CDR2 is SNEGSKA in the germline V gene (reference sequence). The CDR3 region is CSASRDMNTEAFL. Written as DNA, the CDR3 is TGCAGTGCTAGCAGGGATATGAACACTGAAGCTTTCCTT.

In this sample, this clonotype turned up many times. The rearrangement joins TRBV5-8 to TRBJ2-5, with 8 bases fitting TRBD1. From germline, CDR1 is SGHTS and CDR2 YDEGEE. The CDR3 spans 18 residues. Unmatched junction bases numbered 18, after V lost 3 bases and J lost 5 bases. CDR3 in DNA: TGTGCCAGCAGCTCCTTCACTTGGACAGGGCGGAGGCGGGAGACCCAGTACTTC. Protein: CASSSFTWTGRRRETQYF. The complete variable domain, with remaining parts taken from reference TRBV5-8 and TRBJ2-5, reads EAGVTQSPTHLIKTRGQQATLRCSPISGHTSVYWYQQALGLGLQFLLWYDEGEERNRGNFPPRFSGRQFPNYSSELNVNALELEDSALYLCASSSFTWTGRRRETQYFGPGTRLLVL.

This clonotype was picked up many times. The chain uses TRBV11-1 and TRBJ2-1; TRBD2 agrees at 8 bases. Germline V gene sequence: CDR1 SGHAT, CDR2 FQDESV (reference sequence). The J segment lost 5 bases and the V segment lost 2 bases, leaving 8 bases of the junction unmatched. CDR3 size: 16 residues. CDR3 sequence (DNA): TGTGCCAGCAGCTTACAGCCTAGCGGGTTCGACAATGAGCAGTTCTTC. Its protein is CASSLQPSGFDNEQFF. Together with reference TRBV11-1 and TRBJ2-1, the CDR3 gives the full variable domain: EAEVAQSPRYKITEKSQAVAFWCDPISGHATLYWYRQILGQGPELLVQFQDESVVDDSQLPKDRFSAERLKGVDSTLKIQPAELGDSAMYLCASSLQPSGFDNEQFFGPGTRLTVL.

This clonotype turned up a few times. A much larger clone is a single base away; this may be a read error. The V gene is TRBV20-1, the J gene TRBJ2-1; TRBD2 is a possible D gene (6 bases). V shed 3 bases and J shed 0 bases, with 6 bases lying between them. The CDR3 is 13 residues long. Germline V gene lookup returns CDR1 DFQATT and CDR2 SNEGSKA (reference sequence). The CDR3 DNA sequence: TGCAGTGCTAGCGGGGGCTCCTACAATGAGCAGTTCTTC. This sequence encodes CSASGGSYNEQFF.

This clonotype occurred many times. The chain has TRBV12-3 or TRBV12-4 and TRBJ1-4, with a tentative D call TRBD1 (6 bases). Trimming pared 3 bases from V and 7 bases from J, leaving 18 bases between. The CDR3 extends over 16 amino acids. The CDR3, as DNA: TGTGCCAGCAGTTTTATACAGGGACCTTTGGGTGAAAAACTGTTTTTT. Amino acid sequence: CASSFIQGPLGEKLFF.

With regard to this clonotype: Possible read error: a much larger clone is one base away. V is TRBV28 and J is TRBJ2-7; 14 bases are a match to TRBD2. The V gene end was trimmed by 6 bases and the J gene end by 3 bases; junction bases not matched to a gene: 1. Germline V lookup: CDR1 MDHEN, CDR2 SYDVKM. The CDR3 is 14 amino acids. Here the CDR3 reads CASRTSGRGYEQYF. The CDR3, as DNA: TGTGCCAGCAGGACTAGCGGGAGGGGCTACGAGCAGTACTTC.

V usage is TRBV2 and J usage is TRBJ1-5, with TRBD1 identical over 10 bases. Per the germline V gene, CDR1 is SNHLY and CDR2 is FYNNEI. The CDR3 runs 16 residues. The V and J ends lost 3 bases and 3 bases, in that order; junction bases with no gene match: 5. CDR3 nucleotide sequence: TGTGCCAGCAGTGAGCGACAGGGGGCAGACAATCAGCCCCAGCATTTT. Amino acid sequence: CASSERQGADNQPQHF. The full variable domain, rest sourced from reference TRBV2 and TRBJ1-5, is EPEVTQTPSHQVTQMGQEVILRCVPISNHLYFYWYRQILGQKVEFLVSFYNNEISEKSEIFDDQFSVERPDGSNFTLKIRSTKLEDSAMYFCASSERQGADNQPQHFGDGTRLSIL.

This clonotype turned up a few times. J is TRBJ1-5 and V is TRBV19, with a weak D call TRBD1 (6 bases). In germline, CDR1 is LNHDA, CDR2 SQIVND (reference sequence). Trimming left V 3 bases short and J 7 bases short, with 19 bases between. This CDR3 is built from 16 residues. Written as DNA, the CDR3 is TGTGCCAGTAGTATTCCCCGGGACACCGTGGCCCAGCCCCAGCATTTT. This gives the protein CASSIPRDTVAQPQHF.